This record concerns one T cell receptor (beta chain) sequence. This clonotype showed up many times. This receptor's antigen is unknown. Nothing much larger sits one base from this clone, and base qualities are not available. The sample's treatment or condition label, decoded: in vitro stimulation with specific CMV peptide epitopes to enrich CMV-specific T cells. CDR1 LNHDA and CDR2 SQIVND are derived from the germline V gene (reference sequence). Spanning cysteine to phenylalanine, the CDR3 consists of 13 amino acids. CDR3 DNA only is kept here, 39 bases in frame from base 1. V is pared back by 4 bases and J by 1 base, with 7 bases lying between the germline termini. The sample comes from a study of T cell repertoires in cytomegalovirus infection (dated by TCRdb to the late 2010s). In the study overall: The peptide stimulations were aimed at well-studied HLA-B-restricted epitopes as well as recently identified HLA-C-restricted CMV epitopes, whose presentation resists viral immunomodulation. The HLA type of each donor mattered for the analysis, because public TCR beta signatures pointed to carriage of CMV infection along with the matching HLA type.

This sample was sequenced with an Illumina HiSeq 1500. TCRdb cleaned the public reads at Q25 with fastp, built clones with MiXCR and kept in-frame beta chains. Duplicate CDR3 protein sequences are folded into a single record with the most common DNA and genes. This sample holds about 890,000 distinct CDR3 sequences; approximately 31% were observed only once. The top ten clones comprise more than 12% of the sample. General findings and caveats noted by the study authors: The ex vivo response was dominated by HLA-C-restricted CMV-specific TCR beta clonotypes, which also provided the single most frequent clonotype in two of eight donors. Carriers of CMV infection plus the relevant HLA type were discriminated by the cumulative frequency of public TCR beta family members in the study cohort and in an independent approximately 400-donor cohort.

The specimen comprised cultured CD8+ T cells from PBMCs, sampled from culture after CMV antigen stimulation. This TCR was recovered from a human donor in good health (CMV status not recorded). Some clones in this sample may be carry-over from other donors' samples. This receptor chain uses TRBV19 and TRBJ1-1, with no reliable assignment of the D segment. CDR3 sequence: CASSTYRNTEAFF. The nucleotide sequence is TGTGCCAGTAGTACATACAGGAACACTGAAGCTTTCTTT.